This passage covers 26 T cell receptor beta chains from one sample sequenced in a study of cytomegalovirus exposure and HLA in healthy donors. PCR involved 60 Vbeta and 13 Jbeta primers. TCRdb keeps only in-frame clones here, not all; method: immunoSEQ multiplex PCR. The sample includes 180,000 or so clones, 75% to 90% of them seen just once. Sequencing input: PBMCs. Receptor source: a woman aged 30 to 39 in good health and CMV-seronegative.

The chain joins TRBV28 to TRBJ2-7; the D is unclear. V lost 5 bases, J lost 2 bases, and 13 bases lay in between. CDR3 length equals 14 residues. The V gene's germline CDR1 is MDHEN and CDR2 SYDVKM. The CDR3 coding sequence is TGTGCCAGCAGTCCGCCGGCGGTACCCTACGAGCAGTACTTC. This gives the protein CASSPPAVPYEQYF.

The rearrangement uses TRBV7-2 and TRBJ1-5; D perhaps matches TRBD1 (5 bases). This CDR3 contains 13 residues. Trimming stripped 2 bases from V and 5 bases from J, with 7 bases between. The germline gives CDR1 SGHTA, CDR2 FQGNSA. CDR3 bases: TGTGCCAGCAGCTTAAGACAGTATCAGCCCCAGCATTTT. This sequence encodes CASSLRQYQPQHF.

This clone was observed a few times. The V and J genes are TRBV2 and TRBJ2-7, with D hard to call. Trimming removed 7 bases at V and 3 bases at J, with 7 bases between. The CDR3 totals 11 residues. Germline V CDR1 and CDR2: SNHLY, FYNNEI. This CDR3 reads CASNRVYEQYF. CDR3 nucleotides: TGTGCCAGCAACCGAGTCTACGAGCAGTACTTC.

The chain employs TRBV30 and TRBJ2-5; no reliable D call. V lost 0 bases and J lost 6, with 8 bases in between. Germline V gene data show CDR1 as GTSNPN and CDR2 as SVGIG (reference sequence). The CDR3 runs 12 residues. This chain's CDR3 is CAWSVTFQTQYF. The CDR3 DNA follows: TGTGCCTGGAGTGTTACTTTCCAGACCCAGTACTTC.

The rearrangement joins TRBV2 to TRBJ1-6, with D perhaps TRBD1 (6 bases). Per the germline V gene, CDR1 is SNHLY and CDR2 is FYNNEI. This CDR3 is 15 amino acids long. Trimming shortened V by 6 bases and J by 6 bases, and 15 bases separated the two germline ends. The CDR3 protein is CASRETGGSNSPLHF. The CDR3 region has the DNA TGTGCCAGCAGGGAGACGGGGGGCAGTAATTCACCCCTCCACTTT.

In its sample, this clone was seen a few times. The genes are TRBV9 and TRBJ1-2; D is possibly TRBD1 (5 bases). CDR3 length equals 14 residues. Deletions cut 2 bases from V and 3 bases from J, with 11 bases between. Germline-derived CDR1 and CDR2 are SGDLS and YYNGEE. The CDR3 region has the DNA TGTGCCAGCAGCGTGGACGACAGAGACTATGGCTACACCTTC. Its protein product is CASSVDDRDYGYTF.

This clone was detected once. V usage is TRBV7-2 and J usage is TRBJ2-7; 9 bases map to TRBD1. CDR1 is SGHTA and CDR2 is FQGNSA in the germline V gene. This CDR3 comprises 16 residues. V lost 5 bases and J lost 5; bases outside the gene matches: 13. The CDR3 loop reads CASSTTLRDREHEQYF. CDR3 nucleotide sequence: TGTGCCAGCAGCACCACCCTCCGGGACAGGGAACACGAGCAGTACTTC.

This chain connects TRBV27 to TRBJ2-7; perhaps TRBD1 as D (6 bases). Germline V gene data show CDR1 as MNHEY and CDR2 as SMNVEV (reference sequence). This CDR3 is built from 15 residues. Trimming took off 6 bases at V and 0 bases at J, with 15 bases between the two ends. The CDR3 nucleotides read TGTGCCAGCAGCCCTACAGGGCTAAACTCCTACGAGCAGTACTTC. It codes for CASSPTGLNSYEQYF.

V gene TRBV7-2 combines with J gene TRBJ2-7; 7 positions agree with TRBD2. In germline, CDR1 is SGHTA, CDR2 FQGNSA. The CDR3 consists of 15 residues. J was trimmed by 0 bases and V by 5 bases; bases with no gene match: 7. The CDR3 loop is CASSLTTGGSYEQYF. Written as DNA, the CDR3 is TGTGCCAGCAGCCTCACGACGGGGGGCTCCTACGAGCAGTACTTC.

This chain links TRBV6-6 with TRBJ2-5, with TRBD2 identical over 14 bases. Germline CDR1 reads MNHNY; CDR2 reads SVGAGI (reference sequence). The CDR3 length is 14 residues. Germline trimming cut 8 bases from V and 5 bases from J; bases unmatched to any gene: 4. CDR3 loop: CASRLAGGLETQYF. Written as DNA, the CDR3 is TGTGCCAGCCGACTAGCGGGGGGGCTGGAGACCCAGTACTTC.

This sequence joins TRBV6-5 and TRBJ2-5; 13 bases align to TRBD2. The better agreement between TRBJ2-7 and the DNA end casts doubt on the J call. In germline, CDR1 is MNHEY, CDR2 SVGAGI. The CDR3 runs to 15 residues. CDR3 loop: CASSPGLAGEGEQYF. The CDR3 nucleotides are TGTGCCAGCAGTCCCGGACTAGCGGGAGAGGGCGAGCAGTACTTC.

The V and J genes are TRBV27 and TRBJ1-2; possible D gene TRBD1, 5 bases. Per germline, CDR1 MNHEY and CDR2 SMNVEV (reference sequence). Trimming took 6 bases from V and 4 from J, leaving 18 bases between them. This CDR3 is built from 15 residues. The CDR3 loop is CASSRGAGGIYGYTF. The CDR3 coding sequence is TGTGCCAGCAGCCGGGGAGCGGGGGGTATCTATGGCTACACCTTC.

The rearrangement joins TRBV4-2 to TRBJ2-7, with 11 bases that match TRBD1. Germline loops: CDR1 LGHNA, CDR2 YNFKEQ. The CDR3 loop spans 18 amino acids. Trimming removed 4 bases from V and 7 bases from J; junction bases left unmatched: 18. The CDR3 nucleotides are TGTGCCAGCAGCCGCAAGGGTGGAGGGACAGGGGGTTTCGGAGAGCAGTACTTC. Translating gives CASSRKGGGTGGFGEQYF.

The chain joins TRBV7-9 to TRBJ2-3, with TRBD2 identical over 7 bases. V lost 4 bases and J lost 4; bases outside the gene matches: 8. The CDR3 totals 15 residues. The germline V gene encodes CDR1 SEHNR and CDR2 FQNEAQ (reference sequence). For the CDR3, the DNA is TGTGCCAGCAGCTCCGCTAGCGGCCTGGCAGATACGCAGTATTTT. Its protein product is CASSSASGLADTQYF.

V and J are TRBV30 and TRBJ2-7; no definite D call. CDR1 and CDR2 (germline): GTSNPN, SVGIG (reference sequence). Trimming cost V 3 bases and J 0 bases, with 9 bases left between them. CDR3 length: 13 amino acids. The CDR3: CAWREKGSYEQYF. The CDR3 DNA reads TGTGCCTGGAGGGAGAAAGGCTCCTACGAGCAGTACTTC.

V and J are TRBV5-1 and TRBJ2-7; 8 bases fit TRBD1. Germline V gives CDR1 SGHRS, CDR2 YFSETQ. This CDR3 is built from 14 residues. The trim removed 2 bases at V and 7 bases at J, leaving 8 bases unmatched. For the CDR3, the DNA is TGCGCCAGCAGCTTAACTACAGGGGGGAGGGAGCAGTACTTC. Translation: CASSLTTGGREQYF.

The rearrangement joins TRBV7-3 to TRBJ2-5, with no clear D. V was pared by 3 bases and J by 2 bases, with 7 bases between. The CDR3 runs to 13 residues. Germline V gene data show CDR1 as SGHTA and CDR2 as FQGTGA. The CDR3 region is CASSFGRQETQYF. As DNA, the CDR3 is TGTGCCAGCAGCTTTGGCAGGCAAGAGACCCAGTACTTC.

The chain is built from TRBV7-9 and TRBJ2-2, with TRBD2 matching over 7 bases. The trim removed 3 bases at V and 2 bases at J, leaving 3 bases unmatched. Germline V CDR1 and CDR2: SEHNR, FQNEAQ (reference sequence). This CDR3 is 15 amino acids long. The CDR3: CASSFSGHNTGELFF. Here the CDR3 DNA reads TGTGCCAGCAGCTTTAGCGGGCATAACACCGGGGAGCTGTTTTTT.

The rearrangement links TRBV28 to TRBJ2-3, with 9 bases lining up with TRBD1. Germline trimming cut 6 bases from V and 2 bases from J; bases unmatched to any gene: 18. The CDR3 runs to 19 residues. Germline V gene lookup returns CDR1 MDHEN and CDR2 SYDVKM. CDR3 amino acids: CASSLPGTGISLLTDTQYF. The CDR3 coding sequence is TGTGCCAGCAGCTTACCTGGGACAGGGATCTCTCTTCTCACAGATACGCAGTATTTT.

The CDR3 nucleotides read TGTGCCAGCGAGGACACTAACACTGAAGCTTTCTTT. This translates into CASEDTNTEAFF. This chain uses TRBV28 with TRBJ1-1; D is perhaps TRBD1 (5 bases). Germline lookup yields CDR1 MDHEN and CDR2 SYDVKM. The CDR3 length is 12 residues. V shed 8 bases and J shed 2 bases, with 9 bases lying between them. The complete variable domain, with remaining parts taken from reference TRBV28 and TRBJ1-1, reads DVKVTQSSRYLVKRTGEKVFLECVQDMDHENMFWYRQDPGLGLRLIYFSYDVKMKEKGDIPEGYSVSREKKERFSLILESASTNQTSMYLCASEDTNTEAFFGQGTRLTVV.

This clone has just a few counts. The chain uses TRBV21-1 and TRBJ1-4; the DNA was not used to check the table's D call, TRBD1. TRBV21-1 is designated a pseudogene. The CDR3 is made up of 15 amino acids. The CDR3 spells CASSKGRGEVEKLFF. The CDR3 nucleotides are TGTGCCAGCAGCAAAGGCAGGGGGGAGGTTGAAAAACTGTTTTTT.

This sequence joins TRBV5-1 and TRBJ2-1; D may be TRBD2 (5 bases). The CDR3 has 15 amino acids. V lost 2 bases and J lost 4, with 13 bases in between. Germline CDR1 is SGHRS and CDR2 is YFSETQ. For the CDR3, the DNA is TGCGCCAGCAGCTTATGGTCTCGGACTTACAATGAGCAGTTCTTC. Translation: CASSLWSRTYNEQFF.

Remarks on this clone: The junction departs from germline at one end; a sequencing error may be responsible. CDR3 nucleotide sequence: TGTGCTAGCAGCTCAGGACTAGCGGGAGTCGGTGAGCAGTTCTTC. This gives the protein CASSSGLAGVGEQFF. This rearrangement joins TRBV7-7 to TRBJ2-1, with TRBD2 identical over 13 bases. The CDR3 extends over 15 amino acids. CDR1 and CDR2 from the germline V gene are SSHAT and FNYEAQ (reference sequence).

The genes are TRBV14 and TRBJ2-1, with TRBD1 as a possible D gene (5 bases). Germline values: CDR1 SGHDN, CDR2 FVKESK. The CDR3 extends over 15 amino acids. Trimming took off 6 bases at V and 0 bases at J, with 12 bases between the two ends. The CDR3 sequence: CASSGSQGSYNEQFF. DNA of the CDR3: TGTGCCAGCAGTGGCTCCCAGGGCTCCTACAATGAGCAGTTCTTC.

The gene calls are TRBV6-5 and TRBJ2-5, with TRBD1 as a possible D gene (5 bases). V was pared by 0 bases and J by 2 bases, with 13 bases between. This CDR3 has 16 amino acids. The germline CDR1 and CDR2 sequences are MNHEY and SVGAGI. CDR3: CASSYSNQGLQETQYF. For the CDR3, the DNA is TGTGCCAGCAGTTACTCGAATCAGGGTCTACAAGAGACCCAGTACTTC.

The V call is TRBV6-1, the J call TRBJ2-7; 14 bases are shared with TRBD2. V lost 7 bases, J lost 2 bases, and 4 bases stayed unmatched. The CDR3 covers 15 residues. Germline loops: CDR1 MNHNS, CDR2 SASEGT. The CDR3 protein is CASKGLAGEAYEQYF. In DNA form, the CDR3 reads TGTGCCAGCAAGGGACTAGCGGGAGAGGCCTACGAGCAGTACTTC.